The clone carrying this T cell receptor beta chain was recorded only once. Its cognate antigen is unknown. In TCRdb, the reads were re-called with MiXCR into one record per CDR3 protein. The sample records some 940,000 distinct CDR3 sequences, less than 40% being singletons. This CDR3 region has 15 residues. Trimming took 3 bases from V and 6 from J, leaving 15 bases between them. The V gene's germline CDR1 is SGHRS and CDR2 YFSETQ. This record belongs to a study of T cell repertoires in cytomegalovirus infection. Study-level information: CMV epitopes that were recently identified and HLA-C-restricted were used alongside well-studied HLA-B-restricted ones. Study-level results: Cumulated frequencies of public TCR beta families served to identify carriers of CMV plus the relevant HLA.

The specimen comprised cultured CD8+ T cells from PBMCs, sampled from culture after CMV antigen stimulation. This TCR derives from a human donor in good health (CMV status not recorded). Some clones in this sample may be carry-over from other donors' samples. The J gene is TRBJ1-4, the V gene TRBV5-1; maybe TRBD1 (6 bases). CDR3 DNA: TGCGCCAGCAGCTCAATGAAGGGGGTTCATGAAAAACTGTTTTTT. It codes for CASSSMKGVHEKLFF.